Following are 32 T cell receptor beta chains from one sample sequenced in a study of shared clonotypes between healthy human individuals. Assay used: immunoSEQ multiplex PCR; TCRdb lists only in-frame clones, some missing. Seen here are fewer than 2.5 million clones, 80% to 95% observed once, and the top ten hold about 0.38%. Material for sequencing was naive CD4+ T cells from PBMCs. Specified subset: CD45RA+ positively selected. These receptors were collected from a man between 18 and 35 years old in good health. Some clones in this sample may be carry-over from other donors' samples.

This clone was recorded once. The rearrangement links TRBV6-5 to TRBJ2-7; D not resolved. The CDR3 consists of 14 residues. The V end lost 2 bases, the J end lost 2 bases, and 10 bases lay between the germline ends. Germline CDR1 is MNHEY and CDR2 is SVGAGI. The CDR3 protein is CASSYPRHPYEQYF. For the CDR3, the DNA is TGTGCCAGCAGTTACCCCAGGCATCCCTACGAGCAGTACTTC.

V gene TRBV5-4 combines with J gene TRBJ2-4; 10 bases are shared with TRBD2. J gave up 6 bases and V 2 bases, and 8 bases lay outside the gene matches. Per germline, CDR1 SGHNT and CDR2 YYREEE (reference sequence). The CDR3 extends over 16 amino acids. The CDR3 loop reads CASSLKAGGPANIQYF. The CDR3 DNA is TGTGCCAGCAGCTTAAAAGCGGGAGGGCCGGCAAACATTCAGTACTTC.

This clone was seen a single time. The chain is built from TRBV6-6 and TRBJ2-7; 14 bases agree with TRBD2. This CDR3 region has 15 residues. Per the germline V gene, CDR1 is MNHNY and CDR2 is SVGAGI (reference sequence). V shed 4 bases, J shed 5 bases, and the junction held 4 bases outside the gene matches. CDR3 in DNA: TGTGCCAGCAGTTGGGGACTAGCGGGAGTCAACGAGCAGTACTTC. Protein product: CASSWGLAGVNEQYF.

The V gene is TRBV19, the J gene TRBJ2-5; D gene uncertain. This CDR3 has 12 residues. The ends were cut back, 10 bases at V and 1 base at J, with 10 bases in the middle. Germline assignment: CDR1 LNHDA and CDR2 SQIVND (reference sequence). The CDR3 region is CATRATQETQYF. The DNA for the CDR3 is TGTGCCACTCGGGCTACCCAAGAGACCCAGTACTTC.

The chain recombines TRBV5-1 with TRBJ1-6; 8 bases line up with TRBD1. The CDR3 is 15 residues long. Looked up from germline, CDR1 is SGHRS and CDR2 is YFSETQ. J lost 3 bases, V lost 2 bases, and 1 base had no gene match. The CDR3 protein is CASSFTGGYNSPLHF. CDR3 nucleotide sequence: TGCGCCAGCAGCTTTACAGGGGGCTATAATTCACCCCTCCACTTT.

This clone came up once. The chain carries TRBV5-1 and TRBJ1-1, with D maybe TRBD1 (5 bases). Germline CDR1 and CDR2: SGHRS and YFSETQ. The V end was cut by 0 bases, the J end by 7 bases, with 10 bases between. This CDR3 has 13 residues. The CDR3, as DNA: TGCGCCAGCAGCTTGGCCACAGGCCGTGAAGCTTTCTTT. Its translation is CASSLATGREAFF.

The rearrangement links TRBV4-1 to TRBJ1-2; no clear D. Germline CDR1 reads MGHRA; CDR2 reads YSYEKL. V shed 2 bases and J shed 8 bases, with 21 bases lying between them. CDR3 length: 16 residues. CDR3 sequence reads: CASSQNLDASLGGYTF. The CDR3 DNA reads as TGCGCCAGCAGCCAAAACCTGGACGCCTCCTTGGGCGGCTACACCTTC.

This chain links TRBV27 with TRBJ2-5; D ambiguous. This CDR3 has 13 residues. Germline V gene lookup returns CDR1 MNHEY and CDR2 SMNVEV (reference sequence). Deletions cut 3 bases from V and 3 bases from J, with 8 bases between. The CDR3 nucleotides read TGTGCCAGCAGTTTCCGACGGGAAGAGACCCAGTACTTC. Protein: CASSFRREETQYF.

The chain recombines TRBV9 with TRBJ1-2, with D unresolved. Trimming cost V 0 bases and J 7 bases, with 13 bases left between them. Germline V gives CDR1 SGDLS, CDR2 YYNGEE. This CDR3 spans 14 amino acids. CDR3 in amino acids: CASSVGTVASGYTF. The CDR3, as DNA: TGTGCCAGCAGCGTAGGCACGGTGGCTTCTGGCTACACCTTC.

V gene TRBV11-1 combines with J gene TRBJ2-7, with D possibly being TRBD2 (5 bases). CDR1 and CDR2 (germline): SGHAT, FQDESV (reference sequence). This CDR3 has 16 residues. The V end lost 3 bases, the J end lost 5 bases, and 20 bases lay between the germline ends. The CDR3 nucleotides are TGTGCCAGCAGCTTTATCTCGGGGATTGGGCCTCACGAGCAGTACTTC. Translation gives CASSFISGIGPHEQYF.

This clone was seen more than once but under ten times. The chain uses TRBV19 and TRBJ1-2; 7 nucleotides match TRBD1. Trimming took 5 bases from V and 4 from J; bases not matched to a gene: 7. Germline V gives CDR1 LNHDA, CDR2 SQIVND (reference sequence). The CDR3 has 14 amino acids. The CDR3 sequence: CASSPDRDLYGYTF. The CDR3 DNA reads TGTGCCAGTAGTCCTGACAGGGACCTCTATGGCTACACCTTC. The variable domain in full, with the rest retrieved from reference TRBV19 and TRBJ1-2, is DGGITQSPKYLFRKEGQNVTLSCEQNLNHDAMYWYRQDPGQGLRLIYYSQIVNDFQKGDIAEGYSVSREKKESFPLTVTSAQKNPTAFYLCASSPDRDLYGYTFGSGTRLTVV.

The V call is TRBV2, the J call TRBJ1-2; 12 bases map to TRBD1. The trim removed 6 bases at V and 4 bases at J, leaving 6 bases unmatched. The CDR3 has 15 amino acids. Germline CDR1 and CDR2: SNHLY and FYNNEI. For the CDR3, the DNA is TGTGCCAGCAGCACCGGGACAGGGGGCTTCTATGGCTACACCTTC. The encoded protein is CASSTGTGGFYGYTF.

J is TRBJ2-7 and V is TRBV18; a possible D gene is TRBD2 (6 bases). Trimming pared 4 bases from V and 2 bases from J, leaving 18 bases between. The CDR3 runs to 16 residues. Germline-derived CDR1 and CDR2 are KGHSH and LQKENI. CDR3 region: CASSQRPGRLPYEQYF. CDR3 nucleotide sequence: TGTGCCAGCTCACAGCGGCCGGGGAGGCTCCCCTACGAGCAGTACTTC. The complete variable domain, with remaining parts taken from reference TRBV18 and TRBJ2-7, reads NAGVMQNPRHLVRRRGQEARLRCSPMKGHSHVYWYRQLPEEGLKFMVYLQKENIIDESGMPKERFSAEFPKEGPSILRIQQVVRGDSAAYFCASSQRPGRLPYEQYFGPGTRLTVT.

CDR3 region: CATSSSSGPDYEQYF. The CDR3 coding sequence is TGTGCCACCAGCAGTAGCAGCGGCCCCGACTACGAGCAGTACTTC. The chain links TRBV15 to TRBJ2-7; perhaps TRBD2 as D (5 bases). The CDR3 has 15 amino acids. Between the trimmed V and J ends, which lost 3 bases and 3 bases, there was a span of 15 bases. Germline CDR1 is LNHNV and CDR2 is YYDKDF (reference sequence).

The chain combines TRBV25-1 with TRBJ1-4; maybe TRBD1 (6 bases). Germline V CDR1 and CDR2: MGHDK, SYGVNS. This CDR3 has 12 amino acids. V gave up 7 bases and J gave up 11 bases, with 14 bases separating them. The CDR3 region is CASIEEGVKLFF. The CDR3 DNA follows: TGTGCCAGCATTGAGGAGGGGGTGAAACTGTTTTTT.

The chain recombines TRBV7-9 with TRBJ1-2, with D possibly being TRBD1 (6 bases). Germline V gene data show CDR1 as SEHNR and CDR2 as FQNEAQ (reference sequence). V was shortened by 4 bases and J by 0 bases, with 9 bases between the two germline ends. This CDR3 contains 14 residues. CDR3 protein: CASSSGAPNYGYTF. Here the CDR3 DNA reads TGTGCCAGCAGCTCAGGGGCACCTAACTATGGCTACACCTTC.

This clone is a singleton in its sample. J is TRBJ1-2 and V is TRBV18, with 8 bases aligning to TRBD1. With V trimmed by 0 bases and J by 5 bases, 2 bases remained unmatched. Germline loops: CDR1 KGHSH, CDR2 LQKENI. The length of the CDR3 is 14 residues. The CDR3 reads CASSPPDREYGYTF. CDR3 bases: TGTGCCAGCTCACCACCGGACAGGGAGTATGGCTACACCTTC. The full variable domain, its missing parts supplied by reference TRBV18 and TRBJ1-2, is NAGVMQNPRHLVRRRGQEARLRCSPMKGHSHVYWYRQLPEEGLKFMVYLQKENIIDESGMPKERFSAEFPKEGPSILRIQQVVRGDSAAYFCASSPPDREYGYTFGSGTRLTVV.

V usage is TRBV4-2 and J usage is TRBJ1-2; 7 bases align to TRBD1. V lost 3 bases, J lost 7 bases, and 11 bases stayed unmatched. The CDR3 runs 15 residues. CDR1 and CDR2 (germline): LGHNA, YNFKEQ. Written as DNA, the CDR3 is TGTGCCAGCAGCCATTGGGACAGCGACTGGGCTGGCTACACCTTC. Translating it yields CASSHWDSDWAGYTF.

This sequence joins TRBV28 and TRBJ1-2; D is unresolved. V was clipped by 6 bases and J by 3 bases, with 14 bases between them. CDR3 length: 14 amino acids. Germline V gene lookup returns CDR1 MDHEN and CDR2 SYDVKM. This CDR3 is CASSLGEVDYGYTF. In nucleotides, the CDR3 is TGTGCCAGCAGCCTTGGGGAAGTAGACTATGGCTACACCTTC.

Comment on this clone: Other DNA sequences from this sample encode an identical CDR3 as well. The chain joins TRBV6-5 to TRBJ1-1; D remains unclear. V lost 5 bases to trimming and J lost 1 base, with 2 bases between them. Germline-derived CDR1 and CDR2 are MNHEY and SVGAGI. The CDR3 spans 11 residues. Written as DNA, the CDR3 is TGTGCCAGCAGTCGGAACACTGAAGCTTTCTTT. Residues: CASSRNTEAFF.

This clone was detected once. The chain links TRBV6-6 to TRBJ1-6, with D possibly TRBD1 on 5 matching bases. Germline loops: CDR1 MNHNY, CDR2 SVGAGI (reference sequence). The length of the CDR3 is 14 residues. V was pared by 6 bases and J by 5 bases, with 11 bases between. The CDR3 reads CASSAGLDNSPLHF. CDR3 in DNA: TGTGCCAGCAGCGCAGGGCTAGATAATTCACCCCTCCACTTT.

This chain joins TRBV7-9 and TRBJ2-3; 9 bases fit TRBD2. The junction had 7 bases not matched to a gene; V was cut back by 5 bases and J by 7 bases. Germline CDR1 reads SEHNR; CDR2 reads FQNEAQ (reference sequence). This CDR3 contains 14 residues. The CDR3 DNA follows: TGTGCCAGCAGCCCGGGACTAGCAATCAATACGCAGTATTTT. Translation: CASSPGLAINTQYF. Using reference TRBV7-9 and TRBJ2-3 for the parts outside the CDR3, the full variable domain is DTGVSQNPRHKITKRGQNVTFRCDPISEHNRLYWYRQTLGQGPEFLTYFQNEAQLEKSRLLSDRFSAERPKGSFSTLEIQRTEQGDSAMYLCASSPGLAINTQYFGPGTRLTVL.

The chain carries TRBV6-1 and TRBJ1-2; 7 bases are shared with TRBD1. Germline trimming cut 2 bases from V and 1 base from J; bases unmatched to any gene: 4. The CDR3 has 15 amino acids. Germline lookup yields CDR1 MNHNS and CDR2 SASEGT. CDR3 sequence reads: CASSERGQNNYGYTF. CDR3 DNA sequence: TGTGCCAGCAGTGAAAGGGGACAGAATAACTATGGCTACACCTTC.

The CDR3 loop reads CASSPGQGLGSPLHF. DNA for the CDR3: TGTGCCAGCAGCCCGGGACAGGGCTTGGGTTCACCCCTCCACTTT. The rearrangement links TRBV5-6 to TRBJ1-6; 9 bases are a match to TRBD1. The germline gives CDR1 SGHDT, CDR2 YYEEEE. With 4 bases clipped from V and 9 bases from J, the junction kept 8 bases outside the gene matches. This CDR3 contains 15 residues.

CDR3 in amino acids: CASRRDFNEQFF. CDR3 nucleotides: TGTGCCAGCAGACGGGACTTCAATGAGCAGTTCTTC. V and J are TRBV6-1 and TRBJ2-1, with a possible D match to TRBD2 (6 bases). Germline CDR1 reads MNHNS; CDR2 reads SASEGT. V shed 6 bases and J shed 6 bases, with 9 bases lying between them. The CDR3 consists of 12 residues.

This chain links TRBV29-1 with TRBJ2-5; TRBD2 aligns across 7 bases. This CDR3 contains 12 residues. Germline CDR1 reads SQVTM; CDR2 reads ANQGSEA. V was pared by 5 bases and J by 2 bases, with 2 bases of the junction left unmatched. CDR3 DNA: TGCAGCGTTAAGCGGGATCAAGAGACCCAGTACTTC. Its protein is CSVKRDQETQYF.

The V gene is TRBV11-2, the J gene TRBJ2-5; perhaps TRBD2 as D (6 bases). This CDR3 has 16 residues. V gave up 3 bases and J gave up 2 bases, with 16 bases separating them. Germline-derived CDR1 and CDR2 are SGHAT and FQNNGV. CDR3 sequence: CASSFSQAAGQETQYF. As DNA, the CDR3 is TGTGCCAGCAGCTTTAGCCAGGCGGCGGGGCAAGAGACCCAGTACTTC. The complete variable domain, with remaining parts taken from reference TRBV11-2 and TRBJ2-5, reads EAGVAQSPRYKIIEKRQSVAFWCNPISGHATLYWYQQILGQGPKLLIQFQNNGVVDDSQLPKDRFSAERLKGVDSTLKIQPAKLEDSAVYLCASSFSQAAGQETQYFGPGTRLLVL.

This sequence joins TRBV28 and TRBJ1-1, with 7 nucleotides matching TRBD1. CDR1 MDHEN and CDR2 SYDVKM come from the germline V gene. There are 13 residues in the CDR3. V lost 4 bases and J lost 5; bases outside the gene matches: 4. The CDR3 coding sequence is TGTGCCAGCAGTTCGATACAGGGGACTGAAGCTTTCTTT. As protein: CASSSIQGTEAFF.

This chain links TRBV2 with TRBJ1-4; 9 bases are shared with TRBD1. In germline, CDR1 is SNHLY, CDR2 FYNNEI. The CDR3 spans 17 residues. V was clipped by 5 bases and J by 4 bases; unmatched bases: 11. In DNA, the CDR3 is TGTGCCAGCAGTACCGGGACAGGGAGAGCCATTAATGAAAAACTGTTTTTT. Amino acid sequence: CASSTGTGRAINEKLFF.

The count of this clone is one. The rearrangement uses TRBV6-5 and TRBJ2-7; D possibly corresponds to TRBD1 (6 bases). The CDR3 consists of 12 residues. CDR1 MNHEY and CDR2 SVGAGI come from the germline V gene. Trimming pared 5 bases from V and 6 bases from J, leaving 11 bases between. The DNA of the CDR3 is TGTGCCAGCAGTCCCCACAGGGTCGAGCAGTACTTC. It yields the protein CASSPHRVEQYF.

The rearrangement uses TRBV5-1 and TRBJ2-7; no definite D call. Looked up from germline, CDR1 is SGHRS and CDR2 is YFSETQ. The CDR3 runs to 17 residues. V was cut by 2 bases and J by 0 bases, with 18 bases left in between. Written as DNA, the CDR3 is TGCGCCAGCAGCTTTCGCCCTGGTCGGGCTCCCTCCTACGAGCAGTACTTC. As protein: CASSFRPGRAPSYEQYF.

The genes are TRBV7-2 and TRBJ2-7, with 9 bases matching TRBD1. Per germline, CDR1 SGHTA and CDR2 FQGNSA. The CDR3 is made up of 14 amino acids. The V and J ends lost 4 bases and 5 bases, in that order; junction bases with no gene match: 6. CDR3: CASSSGTGFHEQYF. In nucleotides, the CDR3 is TGTGCCAGCAGCTCCGGGACAGGGTTCCACGAGCAGTACTTC.